This paragraph covers one T cell receptor beta chain sequence. Its antigen is currently unknown. A read error may produce the germline difference seen at one junction end. The method was immunoSEQ multiplex PCR; TCRdb's version includes in-frame clones alone and lacks a portion of them. The top ten hold about 4.5% of the sample, which has tens of thousands of clones, over 75% seen once. This entry comes from a study of chemoradiotherapy in HPV16-positive cancers. Background on the study: A couple of HPV16-positive patients' cells yielded candidate HPV-specific clones and common motifs.

Repertoires were sampled repeatedly during chemoradiotherapy. This CDR3 contains 14 residues. In germline, CDR1 is SEHNR, CDR2 FQNEAQ (reference sequence). Study-wide points: HPV-specific T cells were functionally defined from only a couple of HPV16-positive patients. Candidate HPV-specific clones and E7-related TCR motifs grew in tumor during treatment.

Material: blood, obtained from a patient who underwent chemoradiotherapy. The sequence derives from a human donor with HPV-associated anogenital cancer. This chain joins TRBV7-9 and TRBJ2-3, with 11 bases lining up with TRBD2. This CDR3 reads CASSLARLAGTQYF. The CDR3, as DNA: TGTGCCAGCAGCCTAGCCCGACTAGCGGGAACGCAGTATTTT.